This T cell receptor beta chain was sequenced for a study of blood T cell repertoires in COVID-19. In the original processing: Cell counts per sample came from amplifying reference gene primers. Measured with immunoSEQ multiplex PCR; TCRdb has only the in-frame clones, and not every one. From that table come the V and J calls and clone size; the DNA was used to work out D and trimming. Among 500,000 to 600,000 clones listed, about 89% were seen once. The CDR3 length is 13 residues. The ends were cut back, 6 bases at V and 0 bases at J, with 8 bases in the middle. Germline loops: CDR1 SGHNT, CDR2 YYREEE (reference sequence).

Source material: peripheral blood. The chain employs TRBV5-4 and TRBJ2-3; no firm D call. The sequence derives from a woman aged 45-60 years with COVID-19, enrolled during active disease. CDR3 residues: CASNPTSTDTQYF. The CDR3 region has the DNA TGTGCCAGCAACCCAACTAGCACAGATACGCAGTATTTT. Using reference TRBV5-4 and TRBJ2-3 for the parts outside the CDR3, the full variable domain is ETGVTQSPTHLIKTRGQQVTLRCSSQSGHNTVSWYQQALGQGPQFIFQYYREEENGRGNFPPRFSGLQFPNYSSELNVNALELDDSALYLCASNPTSTDTQYFGPGTRLTVL.